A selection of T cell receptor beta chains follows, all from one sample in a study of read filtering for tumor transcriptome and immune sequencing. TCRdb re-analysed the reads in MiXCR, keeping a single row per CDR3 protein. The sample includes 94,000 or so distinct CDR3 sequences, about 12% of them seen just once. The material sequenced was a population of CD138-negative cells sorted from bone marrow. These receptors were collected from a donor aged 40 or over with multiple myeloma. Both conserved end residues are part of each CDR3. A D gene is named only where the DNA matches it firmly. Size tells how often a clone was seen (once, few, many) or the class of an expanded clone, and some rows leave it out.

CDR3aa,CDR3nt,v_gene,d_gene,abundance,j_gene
CAISDGRTYEQYF,TGTGCCATCAGTGACGGCAGAACCTACGAGCAGTACTTC,TRBV10-3,-,many,TRBJ2-7
CASSLEGNSYNEQFF,TGTGCCAGCAGCTTGGAAGGCAACTCCTACAATGAGCAGTTCTTC,TRBV5-8,-,many,TRBJ2-1
CASSQLGMNTEAFF,TGTGCCAGCAGCCAACTAGGGATGAACACTGAAGCTTTCTTT,TRBV3-1,-,many,TRBJ1-1
CATSMTGTGGETQYF,TGTGCCACCAGCATGACCGGGACAGGAGGAGAGACCCAGTACTTC,TRBV15,TRBD1,many,TRBJ2-5
CASTRQGGNEQYF,TGTGCCAGTACTCGACAGGGTGGAAACGAGCAGTACTTC,TRBV28,TRBD1,few,TRBJ2-7
CASSQAQVSNTGELFF,TGTGCCAGCAGCCAAGCTCAAGTCTCGAACACCGGGGAGCTGTTTTTT,TRBV3-1,-,many,TRBJ2-2
CASGRGTGTYNEQFF,TGCGCCAGCGGCAGGGGGACAGGGACCTACAATGAGCAGTTCTTC,TRBV5-1,TRBD1,few,TRBJ2-1
CAWRSWSGNQRGETQYF,TGTGCCTGGAGATCGTGGTCAGGGAACCAAAGGGGGGAGACCCAGTACTTC,TRBV30,-,few,TRBJ2-5
CASSYSPRGAYEQYF,TGTGCCAGCAGTTACTCTCCTAGAGGCGCTTACGAGCAGTACTTC,TRBV6-5,-,-,TRBJ2-7
CASSFGGMNTEAFF,TGTGCCAGCAGCTTCGGGGGTATGAACACTGAAGCTTTCTTT,TRBV5-1,-,many,TRBJ1-1
CASSNRGGTGELFF,TGTGCCAGCAGTAACCGAGGAGGCACCGGGGAGCTGTTTTTT,TRBV6-6,-,many,TRBJ2-2
CASSQGDKGSYEQYF,TGCGCCAGCAGCCAAGGAGATAAGGGTTCCTACGAGCAGTACTTC,TRBV4-1,-,many,TRBJ2-7
CASSPAFGQETQYF,TGTGCCAGCAGCCCCGCCTTTGGACAAGAGACCCAGTACTTC,TRBV7-2,-,many,TRBJ2-5
CATSRDRGLAVYNEQFF,TGTGCCACCAGCAGAGATCGGGGACTAGCGGTCTACAATGAGCAGTTCTTC,TRBV15,TRBD2,many,TRBJ2-1
CASSLGTGNLETQYF,TGTGCCAGCAGCTTGGGGACAGGGAACCTCGAGACCCAGTACTTC,TRBV7-3,TRBD1,-,TRBJ2-5
CASSPPTGVEAFF,TGTGCCAGCAGCCCTCCTACAGGGGTAGAAGCTTTCTTT,TRBV6-5,TRBD1,few,TRBJ1-1
CASSLGGSGNEHNGQFF,TGTGCCAGCAGCTTAGGGGGTAGCGGGAACGAACACAATGGGCAGTTCTTC,TRBV7-9,TRBD2,many,TRBJ2-1
CASSRVGGLTNYGYTF,TGTGCCAGCAGCCGAGTGGGGGGGCTCACTAACTATGGCTACACCTTC,TRBV7-9,-,many,TRBJ1-2
CASSFRDRGYEQYF,TGCGCCAGCAGCTTCCGGGACAGGGGATACGAGCAGTACTTC,TRBV4-1,TRBD1,many,TRBJ2-7
CASSPGSDENTEAFF,TGCGCCAGCAGCCCCGGGTCGGACGAGAACACTGAAGCTTTCTTT,TRBV5-1,-,-,TRBJ1-1
CASSFGLLGNEQFF,TGTGCCAGCAGCTTTGGACTACTAGGCAATGAGCAGTTCTTC,TRBV11-3,-,many,TRBJ2-1
CASSLEPVGNQPQHF,TGTGCCAGCAGCTTAGAGCCCGTAGGGAATCAGCCCCAGCATTTT,TRBV11-2,-,-,TRBJ1-5
CAWSLGYEQFF,TGTGCCTGGAGTCTGGGGTATGAGCAGTTCTTC,TRBV30,-,many,TRBJ2-1
CASSEPGGEADTQYF,TGCGCCAGCAGTGAGCCAGGGGGCGAGGCAGATACGCAGTATTTT,TRBV10-1,TRBD1,-,TRBJ2-3
CASSLTTSTDTQYF,TGTGCCAGCAGCTTGACAACTAGCACAGATACGCAGTATTTT,TRBV7-2,-,many,TRBJ2-3
CASCWGGWGVGTEAFF,TGCGCCAGCTGTTGGGGGGGATGGGGAGTTGGCACTGAAGCTTTCTTT,TRBV5-1,-,many,TRBJ1-1
CASSLHTGELFF,TGTGCCAGCAGCTTACACACCGGGGAGCTGTTTTTT,TRBV5-4,-,many,TRBJ2-2
CASSRLGEGMETQYF,TGTGCCAGCAGTCGGTTGGGGGAAGGCATGGAGACCCAGTACTTC,TRBV7-8,-,many,TRBJ2-5
CSARRDLGTTEAFF,TGCAGTGCTAGACGGGATTTGGGAACCACTGAAGCTTTCTTT,TRBV20-1,-,many,TRBJ1-1
CASSSPGEDEQFF,TGTGCCAGCAGTTCCCCCGGGGAGGATGAGCAGTTCTTC,TRBV7-9,-,many,TRBJ2-1
CSAEPPERSSYNEQFF,TGCAGCGCTGAACCCCCAGAGCGGAGCTCCTACAACGAGCAGTTCTTC,TRBV29-1,-,-,TRBJ2-1
CASSLWGTGGQETQYF,TGTGCCAGCAGTTTATGGGGGACAGGGGGACAAGAGACCCAGTACTTC,TRBV28,TRBD1,many,TRBJ2-5
CASSREGLGNQPQHF,TGTGCCAGCAGCCGGGAGGGGCTCGGCAATCAGCCCCAGCATTTT,TRBV7-9,-,many,TRBJ1-5
CASSLEADTQYF,TGCGCCAGCAGCTTGGAAGCAGATACGCAGTATTTT,TRBV5-1,-,many,TRBJ2-3
CASSQGASGSPWRETQYF,TGCGCCAGCAGCCAAGGTGCTAGCGGGAGCCCCTGGAGGGAGACCCAGTACTTC,TRBV4-1,TRBD2,many,TRBJ2-5